These 16 T cell receptor beta chains share one sample of origin, sequenced in a study of blood T cells in healthy people across ages. A second PCR, run for roughly 7 to 11 cycles, used a sample-barcoded 5' primer plus a J-beta primer mix. Each CDR3 protein is one row after TCRdb ran MiXCR on the 5' RACE reads. The table has more than 650,000 distinct CDR3 sequences, under 30% seen once; the top ten hold less than 3.5%. These sequences were also reported in another study, on T cells of mothers and their children.

The specimen was blood. The receptors stem from a boy under 18 in good health.

V is TRBV7-9 and J is TRBJ2-7, with 14 bases aligning to TRBD2. V was pared by 6 bases and J by 2 bases, with 3 bases of the junction left unmatched. Germline V lookup: CDR1 SEHNR, CDR2 FQNEAQ (reference sequence). There are 15 residues in the CDR3. The chain's CDR3 is CASRPGLAGAYEQYF. The CDR3 nucleotides read TGTGCCAGCAGGCCGGGACTAGCGGGGGCCTACGAGCAGTACTTC.

This clonotype was seen only a few times. The chain uses TRBV28 and TRBJ2-5; 9 bases are a match to TRBD1. The end of the DNA aligns better with TRBJ2-7, so the J call may be wrong. CDR1 MDHEN and CDR2 SYDVKM come from the germline V gene. The length of the CDR3 is 16 residues. The CDR3 protein is CASSSLRDRVPYEQYF. CDR3 in DNA: TGTGCCAGCAGTTCCCTCCGGGACAGGGTTCCCTACGAGCAGTACTTC.

In its sample, this clonotype was seen a few times. At one boundary the junction diverges from the germline segment, which might be a read error. The genes are TRBV2 and TRBJ1-1, with D possibly matching TRBD1 (6 bases). Germline CDR1 reads SNHLY; CDR2 reads FYNNEI. This CDR3 has 13 amino acids. This CDR3 is CTSPMGQNTEAFF. The CDR3 region has the DNA TGTACCAGCCCAATGGGACAGAACACTGAAGCTTTCTTT.

This CDR3 reads CSARGAENNYGYTF. DNA for the CDR3: TGCAGTGCTAGAGGGGCAGAGAATAACTATGGCTACACCTTC. V and J are TRBV20-1 and TRBJ1-2; no reliable D call. The CDR3 loop spans 14 amino acids. The V gene lost 1 base and the J gene lost 1 base, with 10 bases spanning the gap. Per germline, CDR1 DFQATT and CDR2 SNEGSKA (reference sequence).

This clonotype was counted only a few times. CDR3 loop: CATSGRDRGSNSPLHF. The CDR3 coding sequence is TGTGCCACGTCCGGCCGGGACAGGGGGTCCAATTCACCCCTCCACTTT. J is TRBJ1-6 and V is TRBV10-3, with 11 bases matching TRBD1. Trimming took 10 bases from V and 7 from J; bases not matched to a gene: 12. This CDR3 region has 16 residues. Germline CDR1 and CDR2: ENHRY and SYGVKD.

The chain links TRBV18 to TRBJ1-4; D might be TRBD1 (5 bases). The germline CDR1 and CDR2 sequences are KGHSH and LQKENI. The CDR3 is 14 residues long. Between the trimmed V and J ends, which lost 4 bases and 7 bases, there was a span of 13 bases. CDR3 coding DNA: TGTGCCAGCTCACGCCGGGACGGACTTGAAAAACTGTTTTTT. It is translated as CASSRRDGLEKLFF.

The gene calls are TRBV5-1 and TRBJ1-2; 7 positions agree with TRBD1. The junction had 4 bases not matched to a gene; V was cut back by 3 bases and J by 5 bases. Germline lookup yields CDR1 SGHRS and CDR2 YFSETQ. The CDR3 runs to 13 residues. The CDR3 DNA reads TGCGCCAGCAGCTCCACAGGGGAATATGGCTACACCTTC. It translates to CASSSTGEYGYTF.

The sample holds a few counts of this clonotype. V gene TRBV30 combines with J gene TRBJ1-1, with D maybe TRBD1 (6 bases). V lost 2 bases and J 3 bases, leaving 16 bases between the germline ends. Looked up from germline, CDR1 is GTSNPN and CDR2 is SVGIG (reference sequence). The CDR3 totals 15 residues. CDR3 loop: CAWSNRDVMDTEAFF. CDR3 DNA: TGTGCCTGGAGTAACAGGGACGTTATGGACACTGAAGCTTTCTTT.

The sample holds a few counts of this clonotype. V is TRBV5-1 and J is TRBJ1-5; weak D call: TRBD1 (6 bases). From germline, CDR1 is SGHRS and CDR2 YFSETQ. The V end lost 5 bases, the J end lost 1 base, and 13 bases lay between the germline ends. The CDR3 covers 15 residues. In nucleotides, the CDR3 is TGCGCCAGCAGTCCGGAGGGGGTAAGCAATCAGCCCCAGCATTTT. This sequence encodes CASSPEGVSNQPQHF.

The chain employs TRBV20-1 and TRBJ2-5; D unclear. The CDR3 runs to 15 residues. Germline V CDR1 and CDR2: DFQATT, SNEGSKA (reference sequence). V gave up 1 base and J gave up 0 bases, with 12 bases separating them. CDR3 residues: CSARGLAADQETQYF. The CDR3 DNA sequence: TGCAGTGCTAGAGGACTGGCGGCCGACCAAGAGACCCAGTACTTC.

The table lists this clonotype with a few counts. The gene calls are TRBV18 and TRBJ2-7; no reliable D call. V was cut by 3 bases and J by 4 bases, with 25 bases left in between. The CDR3 runs 18 residues. Per the germline V gene, CDR1 is KGHSH and CDR2 is LQKENI. The CDR3 here is CASSPRFAFTQENYEQYF. DNA for the CDR3: TGTGCCAGCTCACCCCGTTTCGCGTTTACTCAGGAGAATTACGAGCAGTACTTC.

The V call is TRBV14, the J call TRBJ1-1; D uncertain. The CDR3 runs to 16 residues. V was trimmed by 0 bases and J by 2 bases, leaving 13 bases between them. Germline V gene sequence: CDR1 SGHDN, CDR2 FVKESK. Written as DNA, the CDR3 is TGTGCCAGCAGCCAAGAATTCGGGGAGCTTAACACTGAAGCTTTCTTT. Amino acid sequence: CASSQEFGELNTEAFF. Combining the CDR3 with reference TRBV14 and TRBJ1-1 gives the whole variable domain EAGVTQFPSHSVIEKGQTVTLRCDPISGHDNLYWYRRVMGKEIKFLLHFVKESKQDESGMPNNRFLAERTGGTYSTLKVQPAELEDSGVYFCASSQEFGELNTEAFFGQGTRLTVV.

The chain employs TRBV12-3 or TRBV12-4 and TRBJ2-4; weak D call: TRBD2 (6 bases). V lost 3 bases, J lost 8 bases, and 11 bases lay in between. The CDR3 spans 13 residues. The CDR3 protein is CASSFRREDIQYF. The DNA of the CDR3 is TGTGCCAGCAGTTTCCGTAGGGAGGACATTCAGTACTTC.

This clonotype was recorded a few times. This rearrangement joins TRBV2 to TRBJ2-3, with 13 bases matching TRBD2. This CDR3 spans 14 amino acids. The J segment lost 6 bases and the V segment lost 9 bases, leaving 6 bases of the junction unmatched. Looked up from germline, CDR1 is SNHLY and CDR2 is FYNNEI. CDR3 nucleotides: TGTGCCAGACAGACTAGCGGGGGGCCCGATACGCAGTATTTT. Translating gives CARQTSGGPDTQYF.

CDR3 sequence: CATSRGSGLSEQYF. The CDR3 DNA reads TGTGCCACCAGCAGAGGTTCAGGGTTATCCGAGCAGTACTTC. The chain is built from TRBV15 and TRBJ2-1; possible D gene TRBD1, 5 bases. The DNA end is a closer match to TRBJ2-7, so the J assignment may be wrong. The germline CDR1 and CDR2 sequences are LNHNV and YYDKDF (reference sequence). The CDR3 extends over 14 amino acids.

This clonotype was seen a handful of times. One end of the junction does not line up with germline, which may come from a read error. The rearrangement links TRBV9 to TRBJ2-5, with TRBD2 matching over 8 bases. The tail of the sequence fits TRBJ2-1 better, so the J call may be wrong. Germline V gene sequence: CDR1 SGDLS, CDR2 YYNGEE. This CDR3 is 15 amino acids long. The chain's CDR3 is CASSGGQFGWNEQFF. CDR3 DNA sequence: TGCGCCAGCAGCGGGGGTCAATTTGGGTGGAATGAGCAGTTCTTC.